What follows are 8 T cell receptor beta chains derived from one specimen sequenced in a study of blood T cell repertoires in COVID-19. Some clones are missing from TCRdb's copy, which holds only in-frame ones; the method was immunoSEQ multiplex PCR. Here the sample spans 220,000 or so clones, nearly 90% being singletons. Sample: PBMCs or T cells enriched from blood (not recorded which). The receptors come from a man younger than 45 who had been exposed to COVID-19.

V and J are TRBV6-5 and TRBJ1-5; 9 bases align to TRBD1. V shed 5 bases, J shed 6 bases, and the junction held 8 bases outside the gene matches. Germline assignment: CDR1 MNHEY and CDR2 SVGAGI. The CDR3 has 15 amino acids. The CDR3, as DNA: TGTGCCAGCAGTCTCACAACAGGGGGCAGTCAGCCCCAGCATTTT. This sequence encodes CASSLTTGGSQPQHF.

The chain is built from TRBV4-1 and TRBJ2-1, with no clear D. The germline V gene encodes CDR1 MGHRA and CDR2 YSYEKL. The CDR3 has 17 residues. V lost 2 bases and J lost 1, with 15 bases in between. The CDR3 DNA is TGCGCCAGCAGCCAATCAGGAAGCCTTCAATCCTACAATGAGCAGTTCTTC. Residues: CASSQSGSLQSYNEQFF.

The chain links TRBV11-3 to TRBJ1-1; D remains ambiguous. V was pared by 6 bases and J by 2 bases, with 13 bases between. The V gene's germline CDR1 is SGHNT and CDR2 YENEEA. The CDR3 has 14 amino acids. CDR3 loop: CASSPGRSNTEAFF. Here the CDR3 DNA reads TGTGCCAGCAGTCCCGGGAGGAGCAACACTGAAGCTTTCTTT. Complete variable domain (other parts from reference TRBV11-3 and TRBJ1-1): EAGVVQSPRYKIIEKKQPVAFWCNPISGHNTLYWYLQNLGQGPELLIRYENEEAVDDSQLPKDRFSAERLKGVDSTLKIQPAELGDSAVYLCASSPGRSNTEAFFGQGTRLTVV.

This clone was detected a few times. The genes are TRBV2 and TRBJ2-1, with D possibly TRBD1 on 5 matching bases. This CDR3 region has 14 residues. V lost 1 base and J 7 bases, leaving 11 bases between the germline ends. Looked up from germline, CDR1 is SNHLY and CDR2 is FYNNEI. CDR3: CASSEGNQGNEQFF. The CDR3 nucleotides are TGTGCCAGCAGTGAAGGGAATCAGGGAAATGAGCAGTTCTTC.

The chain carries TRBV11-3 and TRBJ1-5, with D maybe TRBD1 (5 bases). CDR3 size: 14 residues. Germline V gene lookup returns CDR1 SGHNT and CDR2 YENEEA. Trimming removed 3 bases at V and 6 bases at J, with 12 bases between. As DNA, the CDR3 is TGTGCCAGCAGCTTGTATGGGACTTTTCAGCCCCAGCATTTT. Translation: CASSLYGTFQPQHF.

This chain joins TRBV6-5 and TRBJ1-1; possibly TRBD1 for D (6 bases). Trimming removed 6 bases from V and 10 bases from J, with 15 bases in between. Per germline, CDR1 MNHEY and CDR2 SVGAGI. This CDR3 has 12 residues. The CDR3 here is CASRAGEGGAFF. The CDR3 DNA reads TGTGCCAGCAGGGCAGGGGAGGGGGGAGCTTTCTTT.

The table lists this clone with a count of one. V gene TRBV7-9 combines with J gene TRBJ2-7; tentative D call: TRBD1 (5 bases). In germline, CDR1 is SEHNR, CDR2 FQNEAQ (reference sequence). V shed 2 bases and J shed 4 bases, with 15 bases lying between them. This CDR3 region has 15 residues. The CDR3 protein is CASSLNRDRSYEQYF. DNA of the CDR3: TGTGCCAGCAGCTTAAACCGAGACAGATCATACGAGCAGTACTTC.

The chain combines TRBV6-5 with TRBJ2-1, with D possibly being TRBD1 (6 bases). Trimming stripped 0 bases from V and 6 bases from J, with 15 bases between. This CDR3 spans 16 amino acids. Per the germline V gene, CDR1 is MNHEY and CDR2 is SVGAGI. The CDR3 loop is CASSYSKGRGLNEQFF. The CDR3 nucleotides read TGTGCCAGCAGTTACTCGAAGGGCAGGGGTCTCAATGAGCAGTTCTTC.